This TCR beta chain originates from a study of control samples from healthy donors and cancer patients. Assay: immunoSEQ multiplex PCR; the TCRdb copy retains only in-frame clones and omits some. The table lists about 49,000 clones, 65% to 90% of them singletons. CDR1 SEHNR and CDR2 FQNEAQ come from the germline V gene (reference sequence). V was pared by 7 bases and J by 2 bases, with 17 bases between. CDR3 length: 16 residues. The receptor was derived from a woman in her forties or fifties with lung cancer. The source material was PBMCs. This chain links TRBV7-9 with TRBJ1-4; D gene ambiguous. Here the CDR3 reads CASTVTPGRTNEKLFF. The CDR3 bases are TGTGCCAGCACCGTAACCCCGGGGAGGACTAATGAAAAACTGTTTTTT.